These T cell receptor beta chains were read from a single sample in a study of cytomegalovirus exposure and HLA in healthy donors. Data came from immunoSEQ multiplex PCR; TCRdb stores just in-frame clones and leaves some out. The table lists under 130,000 clones, roughly 73% of them singletons. Sample: PBMCs. Receptors were obtained from a woman aged 35 to 49 in good health and CMV-seropositive. CDR3s include the opening cysteine and the closing phenylalanine or tryptophan. Each record gives: clone size, D gene, J gene, V gene, CDR3 protein, CDR3 DNA. The D gene is left open where the match is weak. Not every row has a clone size; where given, it reads once, few, many or a size class.

.,.,TRBJ1-3,TRBV5-6,CASSLGPISGNTIYF,TGTGCCAGCAGCTTGGGGCCGATCTCTGGAAACACCATATATTTT
.,TRBD2,TRBJ2-5,TRBV6-6,CASSRRTSAQETQYF,TGTGCCAGCAGTCGTAGGACTAGCGCTCAAGAGACCCAGTACTTC
.,TRBD1,TRBJ2-5,TRBV5-1,CASSRLETGGSWGETQYF,TGCGCCAGCAGCCGCCTAGAGACAGGGGGCTCCTGGGGGGAGACCCAGTACTTC
.,TRBD1,TRBJ2-2,TRBV19,CASSGAGTASTGELFF,TGTGCCAGTAGTGGGGCCGGGACAGCTAGCACCGGGGAGCTGTTTTTT
.,TRBD1,TRBJ1-1,TRBV18,CASSPWAGGTEAFF,TGTGCCAGCTCACCATGGGCAGGGGGCACTGAAGCTTTCTTT
.,.,TRBJ1-1,TRBV18,CASSPPGWTNTEAFF,TGTGCCAGCTCACCGCCGGGGTGGACGAACACTGAAGCTTTCTTT
.,TRBD2,TRBJ2-1,TRBV9,CASTEAGGEYNEQFF,TGTGCCAGCACCGAAGCGGGAGGGGAGTACAATGAGCAGTTCTTC
.,TRBD1,TRBJ2-3,TRBV7-9,CASSRNRGLLTDTQYF,TGTGCCAGCAGCCGGAACAGGGGGCTATTAACAGATACGCAGTATTTT
few,TRBD1,TRBJ2-5,TRBV28,CASSGTDVGQETQYF,TGTGCCAGCAGTGGGACAGACGTAGGACAAGAGACCCAGTACTTC
.,.,TRBJ2-5,TRBV5-8,CACATPETQYF,TGTGCCTGTGCGACTCCCGAGACCCAGTACTTC
.,.,TRBJ1-6,TRBV6-5,CASSYQQYEHSPLHF,TGTGCCAGCAGTTATCAACAGTATGAACATTCACCCCTCCACTTT
.,.,TRBJ1-3,TRBV2,CASSESGGPGNTIYF,TGTGCCAGCAGTGAATCGGGGGGCCCAGGAAACACCATATATTTT
once,TRBD2,TRBJ2-1,TRBV11-2,CASRGTSGRVNEQFF,TGTGCCAGCCGCGGGACTAGCGGGAGGGTCAATGAGCAGTTCTTC
few,.,TRBJ1-2,TRBV6-6,CASSFQPGYGYTF,TGTGCCAGCAGTTTCCAGCCAGGCTATGGCTACACCTTC
.,.,TRBJ1-1,TRBV7-9,CASSLGRGMNTEAFF,TGTGCCAGCAGCTTGGGCAGGGGCATGAACACTGAAGCTTTCTTT
once,.,TRBJ2-5,TRBV5-8,CASRVRAALETQYF,TGTGCCAGCAGGGTCAGGGCCGCCTTAGAGACCCAGTACTTC
.,.,TRBJ1-2,TRBV5-5,CASSAGPTGSYGYTF,TGTGCCAGCAGCGCGGGACCAACCGGATCCTATGGCTACACCTTC
.,.,TRBJ2-7,TRBV14,CASSQDKHPRGEQYF,TGTGCCAGCAGCCAAGATAAGCACCCGAGGGGGGAGCAGTACTTC
few,.,TRBJ2-3,TRBV18,CASSPGMGGDTQYF,TGTGCCAGCTCACCCGGGATGGGAGGAGATACGCAGTATTTT
.,.,TRBJ2-5,TRBV18,CASSPPVFQETQYF,TGTGCCAGCTCACCGCCAGTTTTTCAAGAGACCCAGTACTTC
.,TRBD2,TRBJ2-2,TRBV2,CASRLAGDTGELFF,TGTGCCAGCAGGTTAGCGGGAGACACCGGGGAGCTGTTTTTT
once,.,TRBJ1-6,TRBV6-5,CASRFFASGSPLHF,TGTGCCAGCAGATTCTTCGCGTCGGGTTCACCCCTCCACTTT
.,.,TRBJ2-7,TRBV28,CASSFWSGGRDEQYF,TGTGCCAGCAGTTTTTGGTCAGGGGGGCGCGACGAGCAGTACTTC
.,TRBD2,TRBJ2-7,TRBV6-6,CASKREGSGPHEQYF,TGTGCCAGCAAGCGGGAGGGTTCAGGGCCCCACGAGCAGTACTTC
.,.,TRBJ1-2,TRBV2,CASTRLTSNYGYTF,TGTGCCAGCACTAGGTTGACCTCTAACTATGGCTACACCTTC
.,.,TRBJ2-7,TRBV5-1,CASSLVPSQEAGNYEQYF,TGCGCCAGCAGCTTGGTTCCAAGCCAGGAAGCAGGGAACTACGAGCAGTACTTC
.,.,TRBJ1-5,TRBV7-2,CASSLVPYSNQPQHF,TGTGCCAGCAGCTTAGTGCCCTATAGCAATCAGCCCCAGCATTTT
.,TRBD2,TRBJ2-5,TRBV9,CASSAPPGGLETQYF,TGTGCCAGCAGCGCCCCCCCGGGGGGTTTGGAGACCCAGTACTTC
.,.,TRBJ1-5,TRBV28,CASSSQVLSNQPQHF,TGTGCCAGCAGCTCACAGGTTCTAAGCAATCAGCCCCAGCATTTT
.,.,TRBJ2-3,TRBV2,CASTLPTGMGDTQYF,TGTGCCAGCACCCTGCCCACAGGGATGGGAGATACGCAGTATTTT
once,TRBD2,TRBJ2-1,TRBV5-1,CASSFMTSALSEQFF,TGCGCCAGCAGCTTTATGACTAGCGCCCTAAGTGAGCAGTTCTTC
many,TRBD1,TRBJ1-2,TRBV11-2,CASSTRTGGSAFYTF,TGTGCCAGCAGCACTCGGACAGGGGGCTCGGCTTTCTACACCTTC
.,.,TRBJ2-5,TRBV7-9,CASSSGSETQYF,TGTGCCAGCAGCTCGGGATCGGAGACCCAGTACTTC
.,.,TRBJ2-7,TRBV5-1,CASTAQGYEQYF,TGCGCCAGCACGGCACAGGGCTACGAGCAGTACTTC
.,.,TRBJ2-1,TRBV6-1,CASSEPTIIGNEQFF,TGTGCCAGCAGTGAGCCGACTATTATAGGGAATGAGCAGTTCTTC
few,.,TRBJ2-1,TRBV7-9,CASSPGGGTSDEQFF,TGTGCCAGCAGCCCGGGGGGCGGGACATCCGATGAGCAGTTCTTC
few,TRBD1,TRBJ1-1,TRBV7-8,CASSLATGIPPTEAFF,TGTGCCAGCAGCTTAGCGACAGGGATACCCCCCACTGAAGCTTTCTTT
many,TRBD1,TRBJ2-1,TRBV6-5,CASCPRTGGTYEQFF,TGTGCCAGCTGTCCAAGGACAGGGGGCACGTATGAGCAGTTCTTC
.,.,TRBJ2-7,TRBV7-2,CASSLEPSRQYF,TGTGCCAGCAGCTTAGAACCCTCCAGACAGTACTTC
.,.,TRBJ1-6,TRBV4-3,CASSQDFGWPNSPLHF,TGCGCCAGCAGCCAAGATTTCGGGTGGCCGAATTCACCCCTCCACTTT